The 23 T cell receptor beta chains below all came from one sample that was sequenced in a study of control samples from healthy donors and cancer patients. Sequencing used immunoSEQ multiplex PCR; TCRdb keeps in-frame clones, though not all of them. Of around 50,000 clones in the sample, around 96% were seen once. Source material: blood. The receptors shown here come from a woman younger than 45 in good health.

The CDR3 reads CASSLFVRGVSPLHF. In DNA, the CDR3 is TGTGCCAGCAGCTTATTTGTCAGGGGTGTTTCACCCCTCCACTTT. V is TRBV7-2 and J is TRBJ1-6; the D gene is possibly TRBD1 (6 bases). V dropped 2 bases and J dropped 9 bases, with 14 bases sitting between them. CDR3 size: 15 residues. CDR1 is SGHTA and CDR2 is FQGNSA in the germline V gene.

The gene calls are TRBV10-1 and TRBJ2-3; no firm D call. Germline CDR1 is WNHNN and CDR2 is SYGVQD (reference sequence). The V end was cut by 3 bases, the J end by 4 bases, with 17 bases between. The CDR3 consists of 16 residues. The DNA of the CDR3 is TGCGCCAGCAGTGATGTGCCCCCACCTCCCCCAGATACGCAGTATTTT. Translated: CASSDVPPPPPDTQYF.

The CDR3 reads CAWSLGQFYEQYF. In DNA, the CDR3 is TGTGCCTGGAGTCTGGGACAGTTCTACGAGCAGTACTTC. The chain uses TRBV30 and TRBJ2-7; 7 nucleotides align to TRBD1. Trimming cost V 2 bases and J 3 bases; bases outside gene matches: 4. In germline, CDR1 is GTSNPN, CDR2 SVGIG (reference sequence). This CDR3 spans 13 amino acids.

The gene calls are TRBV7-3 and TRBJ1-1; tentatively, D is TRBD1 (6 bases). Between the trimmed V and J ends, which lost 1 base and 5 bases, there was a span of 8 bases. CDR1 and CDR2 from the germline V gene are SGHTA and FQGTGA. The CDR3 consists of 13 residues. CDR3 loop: CASSLIGGTEAFF. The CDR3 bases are TGTGCCAGCAGCTTAATAGGGGGTACTGAAGCTTTCTTT. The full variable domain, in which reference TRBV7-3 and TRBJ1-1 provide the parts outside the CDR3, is GAGVSQTPSNKVTEKGKYVELRCDPISGHTALYWYRQSLGQGPEFLIYFQGTGAADDSGLPNDRFFAVRPEGSVSTLKIQRTERGDSAVYLCASSLIGGTEAFFGQGTRLTVV.

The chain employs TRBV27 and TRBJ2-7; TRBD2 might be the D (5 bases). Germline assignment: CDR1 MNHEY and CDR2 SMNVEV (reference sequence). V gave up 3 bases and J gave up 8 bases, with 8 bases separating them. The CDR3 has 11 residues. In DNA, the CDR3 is TGTGCCAGCAGTTTCACTAGTAAGCAGTACTTC. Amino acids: CASSFTSKQYF.

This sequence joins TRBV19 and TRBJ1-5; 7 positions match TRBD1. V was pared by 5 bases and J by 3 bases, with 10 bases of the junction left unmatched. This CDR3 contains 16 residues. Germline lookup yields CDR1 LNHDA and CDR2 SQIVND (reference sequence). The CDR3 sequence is CASSSLTGTDNQPQHF. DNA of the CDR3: TGTGCCAGTAGTTCCTTAACCGGGACAGACAATCAGCCCCAGCATTTT.

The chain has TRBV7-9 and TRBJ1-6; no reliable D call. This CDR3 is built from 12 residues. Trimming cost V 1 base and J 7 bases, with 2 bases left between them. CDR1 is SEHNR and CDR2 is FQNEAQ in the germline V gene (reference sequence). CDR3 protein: CASSLGNSPLHF. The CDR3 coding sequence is TGTGCCAGCAGCTTAGGGAATTCACCCCTCCACTTT.

The CDR3: CASTEEGGRETQYF. CDR3 sequence (DNA): TGTGCCAGCACCGAAGAGGGGGGCCGGGAGACCCAGTACTTC. The gene calls are TRBV6-5 and TRBJ2-5; either TRBD1 or TRBD2 may supply D (6 bases each). This CDR3 is 14 amino acids long. Trimming shortened V by 7 bases and J by 5 bases, and 17 bases separated the two germline ends. CDR1 MNHEY and CDR2 SVGAGI come from the germline V gene.

CDR3 region: CASSFLGRGETQYF. In nucleotides, the CDR3 is TGTGCCAGCAGTTTCTTGGGTCGTGGAGAGACCCAGTACTTC. The chain is built from TRBV27 and TRBJ2-5; unclear D gene. Germline lookup yields CDR1 MNHEY and CDR2 SMNVEV (reference sequence). V gave up 3 bases and J gave up 4 bases, with 12 bases separating them. The CDR3 totals 14 residues.

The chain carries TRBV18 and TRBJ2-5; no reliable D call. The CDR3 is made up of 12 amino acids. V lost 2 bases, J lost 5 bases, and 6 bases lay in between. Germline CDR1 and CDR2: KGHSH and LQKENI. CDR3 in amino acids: CASSPSLETQYF. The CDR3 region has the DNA TGTGCCAGCTCACCAAGCCTCGAGACCCAGTACTTC. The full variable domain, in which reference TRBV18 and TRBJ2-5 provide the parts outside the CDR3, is NAGVMQNPRHLVRRRGQEARLRCSPMKGHSHVYWYRQLPEEGLKFMVYLQKENIIDESGMPKERFSAEFPKEGPSILRIQQVVRGDSAAYFCASSPSLETQYFGPGTRLLVL.

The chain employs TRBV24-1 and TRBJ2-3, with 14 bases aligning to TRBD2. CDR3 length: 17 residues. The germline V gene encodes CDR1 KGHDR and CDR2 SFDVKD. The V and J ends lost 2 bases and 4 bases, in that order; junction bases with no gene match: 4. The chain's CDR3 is CATSDSGLAGEADTQYF. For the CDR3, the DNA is TGTGCCACCAGTGATTCGGGACTAGCGGGAGAGGCAGATACGCAGTATTTT.

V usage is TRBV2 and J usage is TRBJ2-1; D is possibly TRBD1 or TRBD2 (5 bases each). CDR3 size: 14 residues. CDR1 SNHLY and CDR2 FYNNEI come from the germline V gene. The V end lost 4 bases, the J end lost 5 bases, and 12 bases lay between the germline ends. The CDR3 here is CASSVLGTNNEQFF. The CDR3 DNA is TGTGCCAGCAGTGTGTTGGGGACCAACAATGAGCAGTTCTTC.

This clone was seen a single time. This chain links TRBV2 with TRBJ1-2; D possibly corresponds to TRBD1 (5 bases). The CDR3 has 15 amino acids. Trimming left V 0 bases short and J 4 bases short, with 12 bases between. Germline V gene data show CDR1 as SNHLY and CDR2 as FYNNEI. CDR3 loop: CASSEALGGGYGYTF. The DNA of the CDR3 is TGTGCCAGCAGTGAAGCGCTTGGGGGTGGCTATGGCTACACCTTC.

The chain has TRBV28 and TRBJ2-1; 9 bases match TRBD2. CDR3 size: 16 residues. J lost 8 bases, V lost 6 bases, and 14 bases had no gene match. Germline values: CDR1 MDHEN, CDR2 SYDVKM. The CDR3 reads CASSPVGLAGLDEQFF. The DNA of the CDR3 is TGTGCCAGCAGCCCCGTAGGTCTAGCGGGACTAGATGAGCAGTTCTTC.

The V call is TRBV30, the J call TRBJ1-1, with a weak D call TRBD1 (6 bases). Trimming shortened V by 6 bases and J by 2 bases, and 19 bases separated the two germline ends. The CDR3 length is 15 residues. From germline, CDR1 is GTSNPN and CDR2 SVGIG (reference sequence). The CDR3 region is CACLRSGQQNTEAFF. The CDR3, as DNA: TGTGCCTGCCTTCGATCGGGACAACAAAACACTGAAGCTTTCTTT.

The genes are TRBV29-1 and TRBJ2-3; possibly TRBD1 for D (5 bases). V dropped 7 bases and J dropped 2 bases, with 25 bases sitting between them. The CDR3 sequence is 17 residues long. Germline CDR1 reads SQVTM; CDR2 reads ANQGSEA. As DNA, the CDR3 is TGCAGCGGGTTCTCCCTAGGGGTCACCCAACCCACAGATACGCAGTATTTT. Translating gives CSGFSLGVTQPTDTQYF.

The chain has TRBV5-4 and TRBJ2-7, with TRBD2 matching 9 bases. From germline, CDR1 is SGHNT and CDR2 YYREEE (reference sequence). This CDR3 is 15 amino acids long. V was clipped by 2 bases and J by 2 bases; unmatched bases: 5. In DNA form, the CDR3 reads TGTGCCAGCAGCTTCATGACTAGCGGTCCCTACGAGCAGTACTTC. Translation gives CASSFMTSGPYEQYF.

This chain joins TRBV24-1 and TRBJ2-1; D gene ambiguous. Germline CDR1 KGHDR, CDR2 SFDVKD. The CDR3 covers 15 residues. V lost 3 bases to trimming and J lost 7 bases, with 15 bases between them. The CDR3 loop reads CATSDGWEFRNEQFF. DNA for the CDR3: TGTGCCACCAGTGATGGGTGGGAATTCAGGAATGAGCAGTTCTTC.

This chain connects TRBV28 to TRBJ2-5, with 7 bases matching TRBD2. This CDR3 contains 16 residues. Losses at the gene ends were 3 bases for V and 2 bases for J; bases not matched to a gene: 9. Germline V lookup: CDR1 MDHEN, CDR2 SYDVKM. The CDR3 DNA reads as TGTGCCAGCAGTTTCTTGTTGGGCGGGAGTCAAGAGACCCAGTACTTC. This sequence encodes CASSFLLGGSQETQYF.

CDR3 protein: CASSQGQTTNEKLFF. CDR3 DNA: TGTGCCAGCAGCCAAGGACAGACGACTAATGAAAAACTGTTTTTT. This chain uses TRBV3-1 (or the pseudogene TRBV3-2) with TRBJ1-4; perhaps TRBD1 as D (5 bases). CDR1 LGHDT and CDR2 YNNKEL come from the germline V gene (reference sequence). Trimming took off 1 base at V and 2 bases at J, with 8 bases between the two ends. This CDR3 is built from 15 residues.

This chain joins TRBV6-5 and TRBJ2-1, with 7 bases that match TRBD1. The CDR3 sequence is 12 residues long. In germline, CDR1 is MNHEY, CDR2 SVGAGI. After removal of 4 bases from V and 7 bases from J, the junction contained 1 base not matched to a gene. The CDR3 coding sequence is TGTGCCAGCAGTTTACAGGGGAATGAGCAGTTCTTC. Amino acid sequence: CASSLQGNEQFF.

CDR3 region: CASSFPSRDGNEQFF. CDR3 coding DNA: TGTGCCAGCAGTTTCCCCAGCAGGGATGGCAATGAGCAGTTCTTC. The gene calls are TRBV28 and TRBJ2-1; TRBD1 is a possible D gene (5 bases). This CDR3 has 15 amino acids. The germline V gene has CDR1 MDHEN and CDR2 SYDVKM. Deletions cut 3 bases from V and 6 bases from J, with 15 bases between.

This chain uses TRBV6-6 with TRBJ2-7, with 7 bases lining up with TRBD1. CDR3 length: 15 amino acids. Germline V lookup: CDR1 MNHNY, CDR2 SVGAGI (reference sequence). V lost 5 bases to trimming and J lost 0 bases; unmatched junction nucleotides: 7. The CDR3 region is CASSAEQGHSYEQYF. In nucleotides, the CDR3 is TGTGCCAGCAGTGCAGAACAGGGGCACTCCTACGAGCAGTACTTC.